The 22 T cell receptor beta chains presented below share a single source sample, sequenced in a study of T-cell reconstitution after alpha-beta-depleted transplantation in children. The authors prepared the TCRbeta library with unique molecular identifiers. TCRdb recomputed calls from the PCR reads with MiXCR, one row per CDR3 protein. The table shows 280,000 or so distinct CDR3 sequences, with around a tenth occurring only once. Sequences were derived from peripheral blood, sampled 180 days after TCRalphabeta/CD19-depleted stem cell transplant. These receptors came from a male patient under 10 years old who had a stem cell transplant for chronic granulomatous disease, so the T cells may come from the graft donor.

This chain connects TRBV28 to TRBJ2-4; D is unclear. The CDR3 sequence is 17 residues long. V lost 5 bases and J 0 bases, leaving 17 bases between the germline ends. From germline, CDR1 is MDHEN and CDR2 SYDVKM. In DNA, the CDR3 is TGTGCCAGCAGTACCAGAGTGGGCTATTCAGCCAAAAACATTCAGTACTTC. Translation: CASSTRVGYSAKNIQYF.

At least ten counts were recorded for this clonotype. The chain combines TRBV11-2 with TRBJ2-3, with 11 nucleotides matching TRBD2. This CDR3 has 19 amino acids. J gave up 0 bases and V 0 bases, and 8 bases lay outside the gene matches. In germline, CDR1 is SGHAT, CDR2 FQNNGV. The CDR3 DNA is TGTGCCAGCAGCTTAGAGTTAGCGGGAGGGCCTGTTAGCACAGATACGCAGTATTTT. Translating it yields CASSLELAGGPVSTDTQYF.

The chain links TRBV28 to TRBJ2-1; tentative D call: TRBD2 (6 bases). The ends were cut back, 2 bases at V and 3 bases at J, with 20 bases in the middle. The CDR3 loop spans 18 amino acids. CDR1 is MDHEN, CDR2 SYDVKM, per germline. The CDR3 sequence: CASSLTPWGVRIYNEQFF. CDR3 bases: TGTGCCAGCAGTTTAACCCCTTGGGGGGTAAGGATCTACAATGAGCAGTTCTTC.

This clonotype occurred many times. The V gene is TRBV6-1, the J gene TRBJ2-4, with TRBD1 identical over 7 bases. Germline V CDR1 and CDR2: MNHNS, SASEGT. J gave up 6 bases and V 6 bases, and 2 bases lay outside the gene matches. The CDR3 extends over 12 amino acids. This chain's CDR3 is CASRTGSNIQYF. Written as DNA, the CDR3 is TGTGCCAGCAGGACAGGGTCAAACATTCAGTACTTC.

The table lists this clonotype with many counts. V and J are TRBV12-3 or TRBV12-4 and TRBJ2-1; D is perhaps TRBD2 (6 bases). The CDR3 contains 16 residues. V gave up 6 bases and J gave up 0 bases, with 15 bases separating them. The chain's CDR3 is CASRQPSGLSYNEQFF. The CDR3 region has the DNA TGTGCCAGCAGGCAGCCCTCGGGACTCTCCTACAATGAGCAGTTCTTC.

This clonotype was detected many times. The chain employs TRBV6-1 and TRBJ2-5; TRBD1 matches at 8 bases. The CDR3 has 14 residues. The V segment lost 5 bases and the J segment 4 bases; nucleotides outside the gene matches: 6. Germline CDR1 and CDR2: MNHNS and SASEGT. CDR3 DNA sequence: TGTGCCAGCAGTATCACAGGGGGTGGAGAGACCCAGTACTTC. Translation gives CASSITGGGETQYF.

This clonotype was observed many times. The V and J genes are TRBV7-6 and TRBJ2-7; 8 bases fit TRBD2. From germline, CDR1 is SGHVS and CDR2 FNYEAQ. The CDR3 covers 15 residues. Germline trimming cut 2 bases from V and 5 bases from J; bases unmatched to any gene: 8. CDR3 bases: TGTGCCAGCAGCTTATCTGCGGGAGGCTTGAACGAGCAGTACTTC. Translating it yields CASSLSAGGLNEQYF.

About this clonotype itself: A much larger clone lies one base from this, so it may be a read error. CDR3 sequence (DNA): TGTGCCATCACCGCGGAGGGAGGGGATGGCTACGCCTTC. Amino acid sequence: CAITAEGGDGYAF. The genes are TRBV10-3 and TRBJ1-2; a possible D gene is TRBD1 (5 bases). From germline, CDR1 is ENHRY and CDR2 SYGVKD. CDR3 length: 13 residues.

This clonotype was counted many times. The genes are TRBV7-2 and TRBJ2-5; the D gene is possibly TRBD1 (6 bases). Trimming took off 5 bases at V and 0 bases at J, with 10 bases between the two ends. The CDR3 is 14 amino acids. Per germline, CDR1 SGHTA and CDR2 FQGNSA. The CDR3 loop is CASSRTEYQETQYF. Here the CDR3 DNA reads TGTGCCAGCAGCCGGACAGAGTACCAAGAGACCCAGTACTTC.

This clonotype was detected many times. The chain is built from TRBV6-5 and TRBJ2-3, with D perhaps being TRBD1 or TRBD2 (5 bases each). From germline, CDR1 is MNHEY and CDR2 SVGAGI. Trimming removed 4 bases at V and 4 bases at J, with 21 bases between. The CDR3 covers 17 residues. The CDR3 nucleotides read TGTGCCAGCAGTTCTGGTCAATTTGATAGGGGACCAGATACGCAGTATTTT. Protein product: CASSSGQFDRGPDTQYF.

This clonotype was seen only a few times. The rearrangement joins TRBV4-3 to TRBJ1-1; TRBD1 aligns across 9 bases. In germline, CDR1 is LGHNA, CDR2 YSLEER. Trimming at V came to 3 bases and at J to 0 bases, leaving 8 bases not matched to a gene. The length of the CDR3 is 17 residues. In DNA, the CDR3 is TGCGCCAGCAGCCATTTCCCGGGACAGGGAATGAACACTGAAGCTTTCTTT. It encodes CASSHFPGQGMNTEAFF.

The V gene is TRBV5-8, the J gene TRBJ1-5, with 7 bases matching TRBD1. This CDR3 is built from 17 residues. The germline gives CDR1 SGHTS, CDR2 YDEGEE. V lost 0 bases to trimming and J lost 0 bases; unmatched junction nucleotides: 6. CDR3: CASSLGTGVNSNQPQHF. For the CDR3, the DNA is TGTGCCAGCAGCTTGGGCACAGGGGTTAATAGCAATCAGCCCCAGCATTTT.

Notes on this clonotype: One base away lies a much larger clone, so this may be a sequencing read error. The J gene is TRBJ2-3, the V gene TRBV11-3; 9 positions agree with TRBD1. The V gene's germline CDR1 is SGHNT and CDR2 YENEEA. The CDR3 sequence is 18 residues long. The CDR3 here is CASSLDSGQGRFTYTQYF. The CDR3 nucleotides are TGTGCCAGCAGCTTAGACTCGGGACAGGGTCGCTTCACATATACGCAGTATTTT.

In this sample, this clonotype turned up many times. The V and J genes are TRBV29-1 and TRBJ2-1; D tentatively reads TRBD1 or TRBD2 (5 bases each). Germline-derived CDR1 and CDR2 are SQVTM and ANQGSEA. CDR3 length equals 12 residues. V lost 7 bases and J 6 bases, leaving 13 bases between the germline ends. The CDR3 protein is CSATQGRNEQFF. In DNA, the CDR3 is TGCAGCGCCACCCAGGGACGCAATGAGCAGTTCTTC.

This clonotype came up many times. This chain uses TRBV5-1 with TRBJ2-6; 8 bases are shared with TRBD1. V gave up 0 bases and J gave up 3 bases; unmatched junction bases: 8. CDR3 length equals 18 residues. CDR1 and CDR2 from the germline V gene are SGHRS and YFSETQ. In nucleotides, the CDR3 is TGCGCCAGCAGCTTGGGGACAGGGCCTCTATTTGGGGCCAACGTCCTGACTTTC. Its translation: CASSLGTGPLFGANVLTF.

This clonotype was seen more than once but under ten times. V and J are TRBV5-6 and TRBJ2-4; 11 positions match TRBD2. Germline-derived CDR1 and CDR2 are SGHDT and YYEEEE. V lost 4 bases and J lost 2; bases outside the gene matches: 5. The CDR3 sequence is 16 residues long. CDR3 residues: CASSLTSGGTKNIQYF. CDR3 bases: TGTGCCAGCAGCCTAACTAGCGGGGGAACCAAAAACATTCAGTACTTC.

In its sample, this clonotype was seen many times. The chain is built from TRBV10-3 and TRBJ2-5; D is tentatively TRBD1 or TRBD2 (5 bases each). The CDR3 loop spans 17 amino acids. Trimming took off 2 bases at V and 4 bases at J, with 20 bases between the two ends. Germline-derived CDR1 and CDR2 are ENHRY and SYGVKD. The CDR3, as DNA: TGTGCCATCAGTGAGCAGCAGGGACCCAAAGTGGGAGAGACCCAGTACTTC. Amino acids: CAISEQQGPKVGETQYF.

This clonotype has ten or more counts. This chain uses TRBV5-4 with TRBJ1-3, with D unresolved. This CDR3 has 13 amino acids. CDR1 is SGHNT and CDR2 is YYREEE in the germline V gene (reference sequence). Trimming pared 4 bases from V and 3 bases from J, leaving 8 bases between. CDR3 sequence reads: CASSLRYGNTIYF. CDR3 DNA: TGTGCCAGCAGCCTCCGGTATGGAAACACCATATATTTT.

Remarks on this clonotype: A read error may account for a junction end that differs from germline. The rearrangement joins TRBV7-3 to TRBJ2-7; TRBD1 is a possible D gene (5 bases). Germline CDR1 SGHTA, CDR2 FQGTGA. This CDR3 has 15 amino acids. The CDR3 is CASSCYRRHPYEPYF. DNA of the CDR3: TGTGCCAGCAGCTGTTACAGGAGACACCCCTACGAGCCGTACTTC. The variable domain in full, completed from reference TRBV7-3 and TRBJ2-7, reads GAGVSQTPSNKVTEKGKYVELRCDPISGHTALYWYRQSLGQGPEFLIYFQGTGAADDSGLPNDRFFAVRPEGSVSTLKIQRTERGDSAVYLCASSCYRRHPYEPYFGPGTRLTVT.

Ten or more counts support this clonotype. The J gene is TRBJ2-3, the V gene TRBV20-1; D remains ambiguous. This CDR3 has 13 residues. The germline V and J ends were trimmed by 6 bases and 0 bases, with 10 bases remaining between them. Germline CDR1 and CDR2: DFQATT and SNEGSKA (reference sequence). CDR3 sequence: CSAQYDSTDTQYF. DNA for the CDR3: TGCAGTGCCCAATACGATAGCACAGATACGCAGTATTTT.

This clonotype came up many times. The rearrangement uses TRBV5-1 and TRBJ2-7; TRBD2 aligns across 8 bases. Germline assignment: CDR1 SGHRS and CDR2 YFSETQ. The CDR3 contains 14 residues. The V gene end was trimmed by 7 bases and the J gene end by 3 bases; junction bases not matched to a gene: 9. In DNA, the CDR3 is TGCGCCAGCCAACCGGGACTAGGGGTCTACGAGCAGTACTTC. Translation: CASQPGLGVYEQYF.

This clonotype was counted at least ten times. The CDR3 bases are TGCAGCGTAGCCCGGGACAGGGCCACCGAGCAGTACTTC. Its protein is CSVARDRATEQYF. The chain recombines TRBV29-1 with TRBJ2-7; 9 bases are shared with TRBD1. The germline V gene has CDR1 SQVTM and CDR2 ANQGSEA. Unmatched junction bases numbered 9, after V lost 6 bases and J lost 6 bases. This CDR3 region has 13 residues.